What follows are 8 T cell receptor beta chains derived from one specimen sequenced in a study of cytomegalovirus exposure and HLA in healthy donors. PCR amplification relied on 60 Vbeta primers (plus 13 Jbeta primers). Generated by immunoSEQ multiplex PCR, the TCRdb table keeps only in-frame clones and is missing some. The sample records around 140,000 clones, about four fifths being singletons. The sequencing input was PBMCs. These receptors were obtained from a man between 40 and 49 years old in good health and CMV-seronegative.

As for this clone: Distinct nucleotide sequences in the sample also encode this CDR3. The V and J genes are TRBV10-3 and TRBJ2-7; 7 bases agree with TRBD1. From germline, CDR1 is ENHRY and CDR2 SYGVKD. J was trimmed by 3 bases and V by 0 bases; bases with no gene match: 5. The CDR3 spans 15 residues. This chain's CDR3 is CAISESQAGGYEQYF. The DNA for the CDR3 is TGTGCCATCAGTGAGTCGCAGGCAGGGGGCTACGAGCAGTACTTC.

The V call is TRBV30, the J call TRBJ2-7, with D possibly matching TRBD2 (6 bases). CDR1 and CDR2 from the germline V gene are GTSNPN and SVGIG (reference sequence). V lost 0 bases to trimming and J lost 5 bases, with 11 bases between them. CDR3 size: 13 residues. This CDR3 is CAWSVGGGNEQYF. The CDR3 DNA reads TGTGCCTGGAGTGTTGGCGGAGGGAACGAGCAGTACTTC.

The chain has TRBV27 and TRBJ1-5; tentative D call: TRBD1 (6 bases). Germline CDR1 and CDR2: MNHEY and SMNVEV (reference sequence). V lost 8 bases to trimming and J lost 4 bases, with 21 bases between them. The CDR3 is 16 amino acids. This CDR3 reads CASAYPGGVGNQPQHF. As DNA, the CDR3 is TGTGCCAGCGCCTACCCGGGGGGCGTCGGAAATCAGCCCCAGCATTTT.

This chain connects TRBV7-3 to TRBJ2-1, with no clear D. The germline gives CDR1 SGHTA, CDR2 FQGTGA. This CDR3 has 17 amino acids. In DNA, the CDR3 is TGTGCAGTTGGAGAAATGAGTTGGAGAGAAACAAACAATGAGCAGTTCTTC. Residues: CAVGEMSWRETNNEQFF.

CDR3 region: CASSPQGGTGTSPLHF. The CDR3 DNA reads TGTGCCAGCAGCCCCCAAGGAGGGACAGGGACTTCACCCCTCCACTTT. The chain is built from TRBV5-4 and TRBJ1-6, with 9 nucleotides matching TRBD1. This CDR3 is 16 amino acids long. V shed 4 bases and J 9 bases; nucleotides not matched to a gene: 11. Germline V gene sequence: CDR1 SGHNT, CDR2 YYREEE (reference sequence).

As regards this clone: This sample includes further DNA sequences coding for the same CDR3. The chain couples TRBV9 to TRBJ1-6; 7 bases fit TRBD1. The V gene end was trimmed by 3 bases and the J gene end by 7 bases; junction bases not matched to a gene: 7. This CDR3 has 15 residues. Germline V gene lookup returns CDR1 SGDLS and CDR2 YYNGEE. CDR3 nucleotides: TGTGCCAGCAGCGCCAGGGGGTTTTGGAATTCACCCCTCCACTTT. This translates into CASSARGFWNSPLHF.

This clone was recorded a few times. The rearrangement links TRBV5-6 to TRBJ2-2, with a tentative D call TRBD2 (6 bases). With 0 bases removed from V and 6 bases from J, the gap between germline ends came to 12 bases. Germline lookup yields CDR1 SGHDT and CDR2 YYEEEE. The CDR3 length is 15 residues. CDR3 region: CASSLAGGFSGELFF. The CDR3 DNA sequence: TGTGCCAGCAGCTTGGCCGGAGGGTTCTCCGGGGAGCTGTTTTTT.

This clone was recorded only once. The chain has TRBV7-9 and TRBJ1-2; 9 nucleotides line up with TRBD1. V trimming: 3 bases; J trimming: 6 bases; junction bases outside the gene matches: 8. The CDR3 runs to 15 residues. The V gene's germline CDR1 is SEHNR and CDR2 FQNEAQ (reference sequence). DNA of the CDR3: TGTGCCAGCAGCTTTGTAACAGGGGGCGCGGATGGCTACACCTTC. Amino acid sequence: CASSFVTGGADGYTF.